This TCR beta chain originates from a study of blood T cell repertoires in COVID-19. Across the study: PBMCs, B-cell-depleted T cells, or T cells were the source of the cDNA or gDNA that made up the material.

TCRdb keeps only in-frame clones here, not all; method: immunoSEQ multiplex PCR. The data hold some 340,000 clones, with over 75% observed a single time. The CDR3 extends over 19 amino acids. The germline CDR1 and CDR2 sequences are LNHDA and SQIVND (reference sequence). The V end lost 5 bases, the J end lost 1 base, and 23 bases lay between the germline ends. The chain joins TRBV19 to TRBJ2-2; D remains unclear. The sequence derives from a woman in her 30s who had recovered from COVID-19. Sequencing was performed on PBMCs or T cells enriched from blood (not recorded which). In nucleotides, the CDR3 is TGTGCCAGTAGTGTGGATACACCCAAGACTCGATGGAACACCGGGGAGCTGTTTTTT. Translation: CASSVDTPKTRWNTGELFF. The whole variable domain, remainder taken from reference TRBV19 and TRBJ2-2, is DGGITQSPKYLFRKEGQNVTLSCEQNLNHDAMYWYRQDPGQGLRLIYYSQIVNDFQKGDIAEGYSVSREKKESFPLTVTSAQKNPTAFYLCASSVDTPKTRWNTGELFFGEGSRLTVL.